This T cell receptor (beta chain) was found in a study of OX40 agonist ivuxolimab in advanced cancers. Turning to the overall study: Ivuxolimab was an agonistic, fully human IgG2 monoclonal antibody directed against OX40 (CD134), a costimulatory receptor. Patients were allowed to have had prior anti-PD-1, anti-PD-L1 or anti-CTLA-4 therapy, and around 37% of the dose-escalation patients had previously received checkpoint inhibitors. Intravenous ivuxolimab was administered to patients every 2 weeks at six dose levels: 0.01, 0.1, 0.3, 1.5, 3 and 10 mg/kg. The purpose of peripheral TCRbeta sequencing was to test whether ivuxolimab changed TCR sequence diversity and led to clonal T-cell expansion. Of the approximately 54 dose-escalation patients, hepatocellular carcinoma was present in about 20, melanoma in roughly 15, renal cell carcinoma in 9 and head and neck cancer in 9. Partial responses occurred in three dose-escalation patients, of whom one had hepatocellular carcinoma and two had cutaneous melanoma. A male proportion of 82.7% and a mean age of roughly 58 years, ranging from about 23 to 79, were recorded for the dose-escalation cohort. The paper describes the monotherapy dose-escalation part (N of about 55 patients) of the phase I trial of ivuxolimab.

The germline V gene gives CDR1 as MGHRA and CDR2 as YSYEKL. The junction shows trimming of 4 bases on V and 8 bases on J, and the gene matches do not reach 8 bases of it. CDR3 length: 15 amino acids, cysteine to phenylalanine. The retained sequence is limited to the CDR3, 45 bases, with the frame set at the first base. Overall results and qualifications from the work: At doses from 0.1 to 3.0 mg/kg, clonal expansion was seen in both CD4+ and CD8+ blood T cells between baseline and week 6. Low levels of normalized T-cell clonal expansion were also seen in some patients who did not respond. Antigen specificity was not determined for the clonally expanded peripheral T cells. In the 0.1-3.0 mg/kg groups, partial responders were among the patients with the lowest normalized peripheral clonal expansion, particularly in CD8+ T cells. On average, CD8+ T cells showed more expanded clones than CD4+ T cells after ivuxolimab.

The trial excluded patients who had a history of autoimmune disease or who were on systemic immunosuppression. In every dose cohort, peripheral blood was drawn for TCR sequencing at baseline, cycle 4 day 1, and cycle 7 day 1. The samples were taken from a phase I, first-in-human, multicenter, open-label dose-escalation trial of ivuxolimab. Adults with locally advanced or metastatic head and neck squamous cell, hepatocellular, melanoma or renal cell carcinoma were enrolled in the trial. Before TCR sequencing, CD4+ T cells and CD8+ T cells from peripheral blood were sorted into separate populations. Genomic DNA was extracted from sorted cells for sequencing of the TCRbeta CDR3 region. The immunoSEQ Assay was used for sequencing of TCRbeta CDR3 regions. The table comes from immuneACCESS by way of TCRdb, which keeps in-frame sequences with V and J called. Part of the clones is missing from these tables; in studies checked, under half for an unresolved V gene and the rest for unknown reasons. The sample contains about 45,000 clones, more than 80% of them found a single time. 16% of the sample lies in the top ten.

For this clone: It lacks a known antigen. Per-base quality was not reported, and no clone a single base away is much larger than it.

This specimen was CD4+ or CD8+ T cells sorted from blood, taken in a trial of the OX40 agonist ivuxolimab. This clonotype originated in an adult with an advanced solid tumor such as melanoma, head and neck, liver or kidney cancer. The chain was built from TRBV4-1 and TRBJ2-7; 13 nucleotides in the junction match TRBD2. CDR3 protein: CASSPRTSGRIQQYF. The nucleotides read TGCGCCAGCAGCCCCCGGACTAGCGGGAGAATCCAGCAGTACTTC.